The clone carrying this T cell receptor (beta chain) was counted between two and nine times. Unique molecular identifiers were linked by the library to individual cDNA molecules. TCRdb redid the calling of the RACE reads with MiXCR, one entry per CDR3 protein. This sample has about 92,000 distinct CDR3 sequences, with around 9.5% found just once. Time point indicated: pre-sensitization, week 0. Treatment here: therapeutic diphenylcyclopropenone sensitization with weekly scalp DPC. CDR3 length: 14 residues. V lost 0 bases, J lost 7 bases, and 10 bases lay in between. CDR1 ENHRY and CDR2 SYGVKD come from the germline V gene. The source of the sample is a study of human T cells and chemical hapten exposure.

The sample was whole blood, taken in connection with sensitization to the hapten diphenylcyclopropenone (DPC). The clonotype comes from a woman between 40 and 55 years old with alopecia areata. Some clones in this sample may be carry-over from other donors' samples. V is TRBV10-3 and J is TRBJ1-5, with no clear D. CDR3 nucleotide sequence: TGTGCCATCAGTGAGTCAATGGGGATACAGCCCCAGCATTTT. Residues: CAISESMGIQPQHF.